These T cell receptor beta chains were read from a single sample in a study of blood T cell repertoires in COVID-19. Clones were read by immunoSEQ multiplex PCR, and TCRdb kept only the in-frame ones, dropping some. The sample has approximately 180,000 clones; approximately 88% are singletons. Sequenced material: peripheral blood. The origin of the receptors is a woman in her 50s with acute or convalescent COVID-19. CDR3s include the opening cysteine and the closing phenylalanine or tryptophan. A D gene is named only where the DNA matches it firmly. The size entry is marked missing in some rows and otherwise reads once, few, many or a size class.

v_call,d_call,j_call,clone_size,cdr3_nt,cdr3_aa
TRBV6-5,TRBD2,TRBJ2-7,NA,TGTGCCAGCAGAGTACTAGCGGCTAACTCCTACGAGCAGTACTTC,CASRVLAANSYEQYF
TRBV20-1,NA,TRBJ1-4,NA,TGCAGTGCTAGTTGGACAAGAAATGAAAAACTGTTTTTT,CSASWTRNEKLFF
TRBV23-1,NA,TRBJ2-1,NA,TGCGCCAGCACTAGGGGGTTCTTC,CASTRGFF
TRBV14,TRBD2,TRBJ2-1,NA,TGTGCCAGCAGCCGACTAGCGGTTTACAATGAGCAGTTCTTC,CASSRLAVYNEQFF
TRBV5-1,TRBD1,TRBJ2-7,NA,TGCGCCAGCAGCTTGGCCGGGACAGGGAGCTACGAGCAGTACTTC,CASSLAGTGSYEQYF
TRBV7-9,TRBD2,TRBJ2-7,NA,TGTGCCAGCAGCTCGCCGGGACTAGCTAGCGAGCAGTACTTC,CASSSPGLASEQYF
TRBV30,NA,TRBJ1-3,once,TGTGCCTGGAGAAAAGGGACAAGCTCTGGAAACACCATATATTTT,CAWRKGTSSGNTIYF
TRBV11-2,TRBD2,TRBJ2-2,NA,TGTGCCCCCCGGCTAGCGGGAGAGGGCGGGGAGCTGTTTTTT,CAPRLAGEGGELFF
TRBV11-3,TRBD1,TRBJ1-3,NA,TGTGCCAGCAGCTCCAGGGGGATCGGAAACACCATATATTTT,CASSSRGIGNTIYF
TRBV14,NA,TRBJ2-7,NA,TGTGCCAGCAGCACACAGGTCTCCTACGAGCAGTACTTC,CASSTQVSYEQYF
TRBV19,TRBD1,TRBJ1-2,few,TGTGCCAGTAGTGGTCCCGGGACAGGGGGCTCCTATGGCTACACCTTC,CASSGPGTGGSYGYTF
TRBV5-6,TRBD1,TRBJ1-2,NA,TGTGCCAGCAGCCGGGACAGGGTTGCCTATGGCTACACCTTC,CASSRDRVAYGYTF
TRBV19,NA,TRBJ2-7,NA,TGTGCCAGTAGTAGGAGCGATTACGAGCAGTACTTC,CASSRSDYEQYF
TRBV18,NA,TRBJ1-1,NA,TGTGCCAGCTCACTAGACATATCGGGGACTGAAGCTTTCTTT,CASSLDISGTEAFF
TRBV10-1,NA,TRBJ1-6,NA,TGCGCCAGCAGTGAGTCGCCTTGCTCTCTATTAATTAATTCACCCCTCCACTTT,CASSESPCSLLINSPLHF
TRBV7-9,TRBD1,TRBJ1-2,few,TGTGCCAGCAGCTCAGCACAGGGGGACTATGGCTACACCTTC,CASSSAQGDYGYTF